A selection of T cell receptor beta chains follows, all from one sample in a study of T cell responses to AZD1222 COVID-19 vaccine. Some clones are missing from TCRdb's copy, which holds only in-frame ones; the method was immunoSEQ multiplex PCR. The sample has 150,000 or so clones, roughly nine tenths seen once; the top ten hold about 5.1%. Material: peripheral blood, obtained on day 0 of MenACWY control vaccination. The receptor set was obtained from an adult in good health. Both conserved end residues are part of each CDR3. Fields, in order: V gene, clone size, D gene, J gene, CDR3 DNA, CDR3 protein. A D gene is named only where the DNA matches it firmly. Clone sizes are given selectively: once, few, many, or a class where the clone is expanded.

V: TRBV19
size: few
D: NA
J: TRBJ1-2
DNA: TGTGCCAGTAGTATCATGAGGGGAACTAACTATGGCTACACCTTC
CDR3: CASSIMRGTNYGYTF

V: TRBV18
size: NA
D: TRBD1
J: TRBJ1-1
DNA: TGTGCCAGCTCACACTCGACAGGGGAGTTAGCTGAAGCTTTCTTT
CDR3: CASSHSTGELAEAFF

V: TRBV18
size: NA
D: NA
J: TRBJ2-7
DNA: TGTGCCAGCTCACGGCGGGACCGCCCATACGAGCAGTACTTC
CDR3: CASSRRDRPYEQYF

V: TRBV7-8
size: NA
D: NA
J: TRBJ1-4
DNA: TGTGCCAGCAGCCCGAATCGTGCGGGGGAAAAACTGTTTTTT
CDR3: CASSPNRAGEKLFF

V: TRBV5-4
size: NA
D: TRBD1
J: TRBJ1-2
DNA: TGTGCCAGCAGCTGGGGCCGGGACAGGGGGCTTGGCTACACCTTC
CDR3: CASSWGRDRGLGYTF

V: TRBV4-2
size: NA
D: NA
J: TRBJ1-5
DNA: TGTGCCAGCAGCCAAGGAGGGGATAGCAATCAGCCCCAGCATTTT
CDR3: CASSQGGDSNQPQHF

V: TRBV6-5
size: NA
D: NA
J: TRBJ1-5
DNA: TGTGCCAGCAGTTACGGGACGGACTACAATCAGCCCCAGCATTTT
CDR3: CASSYGTDYNQPQHF

V: TRBV2
size: NA
D: NA
J: TRBJ2-1
DNA: TGTGCCAGCAGTGAGGGGACTCATAGGGGTGAGCAGTTCTTC
CDR3: CASSEGTHRGEQFF

V: TRBV10-3
size: NA
D: NA
J: TRBJ1-2
DNA: TGTGCCATCAGTGAAGAGGCAGAAATCTATGGCTACACCTTC
CDR3: CAISEEAEIYGYTF

V: TRBV6-5
size: NA
D: TRBD2
J: TRBJ2-7
DNA: TGTGCCACCGCTAGCGGACCCTACGAGCAGTACTTC
CDR3: CATASGPYEQYF

V: TRBV18
size: NA
D: TRBD1
J: TRBJ1-2
DNA: TGTGCCAGCTCACCTGTCCAGGGGGCGCGCGGCTACACCTTC
CDR3: CASSPVQGARGYTF

V: TRBV10-3
size: NA
D: TRBD1
J: TRBJ1-2
DNA: TGTGCCATCAGTGAACAGGGGCACTATGGCTACACCTTC
CDR3: CAISEQGHYGYTF

V: TRBV2
size: NA
D: NA
J: TRBJ1-1
DNA: TGTGCCAGCAGTGAGAGGGAACGATCTGAAGCTTTCTTT
CDR3: CASSERERSEAFF

V: TRBV5-1
size: NA
D: NA
J: TRBJ2-3
DNA: TGCGCCAGCAGCTTGGCGCCGGATGGCCGGGCAGATACGCAGTATTTT
CDR3: CASSLAPDGRADTQYF

V: TRBV18
size: once
D: NA
J: TRBJ2-5
DNA: TGTGCCAGCTCCCCGGCTTCCCAAGAGACCCAGTACTTC
CDR3: CASSPASQETQYF

V: TRBV7-8
size: NA
D: NA
J: TRBJ2-7
DNA: TGTGCCAGCAGCTTAGTTGGGGTCGGCGAGCAGTACTTC
CDR3: CASSLVGVGEQYF

V: TRBV10-3
size: NA
D: NA
J: TRBJ1-5
DNA: TGTGCCATCAGTGAGAGCCAGATGAGGAGCAATCAGCCCCAGCATTTT
CDR3: CAISESQMRSNQPQHF

V: TRBV7-2
size: NA
D: TRBD1
J: TRBJ2-7
DNA: TGTGCCAGCAGCTTAGCGGGACAGGGGTCCTACGAGCAGTACTTC
CDR3: CASSLAGQGSYEQYF

V: TRBV2
size: NA
D: TRBD1
J: TRBJ1-2
DNA: TGTGCCAGCAGTCAATCGTTTGGGACAGGGAGCGGCTACACCTTC
CDR3: CASSQSFGTGSGYTF

V: TRBV18
size: NA
D: NA
J: TRBJ2-1
DNA: TGTGCCAGCTCACCAATGTTCTACAATGAGCAGTTCTTC
CDR3: CASSPMFYNEQFF

V: TRBV7-9
size: NA
D: NA
J: TRBJ1-2
DNA: TGTGCCAGCAGCTTAGCCCGGACAGTCGGGGGGTATGGCTACACCTTC
CDR3: CASSLARTVGGYGYTF

V: TRBV20-1
size: NA
D: NA
J: TRBJ1-1
DNA: TGCAGTGCTAGTCTTATTGAAGCTTTCTTT
CDR3: CSASLIEAFF

V: TRBV6-1
size: NA
D: NA
J: TRBJ2-1
DNA: TGTGCCAGCAGTGAAATGGGGCAGAATCGATACAATGAGCAGTTCTTC
CDR3: CASSEMGQNRYNEQFF

V: TRBV6-5
size: NA
D: TRBD1
J: TRBJ2-3
DNA: TGTGCCAGCACTAGGACAGGGACAGATACGCAGTATTTT
CDR3: CASTRTGTDTQYF

V: TRBV7-8
size: NA
D: TRBD2
J: TRBJ2-1
DNA: TGTGCCAGCAGCACCTACCCCTTGGCGGGGGGCTCCTACAATGAGCAGTTCTTC
CDR3: CASSTYPLAGGSYNEQFF

V: TRBV11-1
size: NA
D: NA
J: TRBJ1-1
DNA: TGTGCCAGCAGCTTAAGGTTCGCCAACACTGAAGCTTTCTTT
CDR3: CASSLRFANTEAFF

V: TRBV12-3/TRBV12-4
size: NA
D: NA
J: TRBJ1-2
DNA: TGTGCCAGCAGCCACGGAGGGGCCTATGGCTACACCTTC
CDR3: CASSHGGAYGYTF

V: TRBV27
size: few
D: TRBD1
J: TRBJ1-2
DNA: TGTGCCAGCAGTTTCGACTCAAGGGGGCGTGGCTACACCTTC
CDR3: CASSFDSRGRGYTF

V: TRBV5-1
size: NA
D: TRBD1
J: TRBJ1-2
DNA: TGCGCCAGCAGCACACAGGGGGCGAGTGGCTACACCTTC
CDR3: CASSTQGASGYTF

V: TRBV3-1/TRBV3-2
size: NA
D: NA
J: TRBJ2-1
DNA: TGTGCCAGCAGCCAGCCGATTAGCTCCTACAATGAGCAGTTCTTC
CDR3: CASSQPISSYNEQFF

V: TRBV18
size: NA
D: NA
J: TRBJ1-1
DNA: TGTGCCAGCTCACCCCTAGGCGGTGCCGAAGCTTTCTTT
CDR3: CASSPLGGAEAFF

V: TRBV5-1
size: once
D: NA
J: TRBJ2-1
DNA: TGCGCCAGCAGCTTGGAAGGGGCGGGGGCACAGTTCTTC
CDR3: CASSLEGAGAQFF

V: TRBV7-7
size: NA
D: TRBD1
J: TRBJ1-6
DNA: TGTGCCAGCAGCCTAATTAGGGACAGGGAACCCTATAATTCACCCCTCCACTTT
CDR3: CASSLIRDREPYNSPLHF

V: TRBV2
size: few
D: NA
J: TRBJ2-3
DNA: TGTGCCAGCGGCCTTAGCACAGATACGCAGTATTTT
CDR3: CASGLSTDTQYF

V: TRBV30
size: NA
D: TRBD1
J: TRBJ1-1
DNA: TGTGCCTGGAAAGTGGAGGGGGCCCTTGAAGCTTTCTTT
CDR3: CAWKVEGALEAFF

V: TRBV7-9
size: NA
D: NA
J: TRBJ1-5
DNA: TGTGCCAGCAGCTTAGCGAATCAGCCCCAGCATTTT
CDR3: CASSLANQPQHF

V: TRBV5-5
size: NA
D: NA
J: TRBJ1-5
DNA: TGTGCCAGCAGCTTGGTAAAGGGACTGGGGTCGGGGTTTGATCAGCCCCAGCATTTT
CDR3: CASSLVKGLGSGFDQPQHF

V: TRBV25-1
size: NA
D: NA
J: TRBJ1-3
DNA: TGTGCCAGCAGCCACCCTCACGGGGGAGCCACCATATATTTT
CDR3: CASSHPHGGATIYF

V: TRBV10-1
size: NA
D: TRBD1
J: TRBJ1-4
DNA: TGCGCCAGCAGTGAGTCGACAGGGTCTGAAAAACTGTTTTTT
CDR3: CASSESTGSEKLFF

V: TRBV6-5
size: NA
D: NA
J: TRBJ1-1
DNA: TGTGCCAGCAGCCCCCCCGCCCGGGGCACTGAAGCTTTCTTT
CDR3: CASSPPARGTEAFF

V: TRBV5-6
size: NA
D: NA
J: TRBJ2-7
DNA: TGTGCCAGCAGCTTGGAAGGCGTCAGAAGATCCTACGAGCAGTACTTC
CDR3: CASSLEGVRRSYEQYF

V: TRBV18
size: NA
D: NA
J: TRBJ2-1
DNA: TGTGCCAGCTCACCACCCGCAGGGATCTACAATGAGCAGTTCTTC
CDR3: CASSPPAGIYNEQFF

V: TRBV7-9
size: NA
D: NA
J: TRBJ1-4
DNA: TGTGCCAGCAGCTTAAAGTCGGACTATCTACTGTTTTTT
CDR3: CASSLKSDYLLFF